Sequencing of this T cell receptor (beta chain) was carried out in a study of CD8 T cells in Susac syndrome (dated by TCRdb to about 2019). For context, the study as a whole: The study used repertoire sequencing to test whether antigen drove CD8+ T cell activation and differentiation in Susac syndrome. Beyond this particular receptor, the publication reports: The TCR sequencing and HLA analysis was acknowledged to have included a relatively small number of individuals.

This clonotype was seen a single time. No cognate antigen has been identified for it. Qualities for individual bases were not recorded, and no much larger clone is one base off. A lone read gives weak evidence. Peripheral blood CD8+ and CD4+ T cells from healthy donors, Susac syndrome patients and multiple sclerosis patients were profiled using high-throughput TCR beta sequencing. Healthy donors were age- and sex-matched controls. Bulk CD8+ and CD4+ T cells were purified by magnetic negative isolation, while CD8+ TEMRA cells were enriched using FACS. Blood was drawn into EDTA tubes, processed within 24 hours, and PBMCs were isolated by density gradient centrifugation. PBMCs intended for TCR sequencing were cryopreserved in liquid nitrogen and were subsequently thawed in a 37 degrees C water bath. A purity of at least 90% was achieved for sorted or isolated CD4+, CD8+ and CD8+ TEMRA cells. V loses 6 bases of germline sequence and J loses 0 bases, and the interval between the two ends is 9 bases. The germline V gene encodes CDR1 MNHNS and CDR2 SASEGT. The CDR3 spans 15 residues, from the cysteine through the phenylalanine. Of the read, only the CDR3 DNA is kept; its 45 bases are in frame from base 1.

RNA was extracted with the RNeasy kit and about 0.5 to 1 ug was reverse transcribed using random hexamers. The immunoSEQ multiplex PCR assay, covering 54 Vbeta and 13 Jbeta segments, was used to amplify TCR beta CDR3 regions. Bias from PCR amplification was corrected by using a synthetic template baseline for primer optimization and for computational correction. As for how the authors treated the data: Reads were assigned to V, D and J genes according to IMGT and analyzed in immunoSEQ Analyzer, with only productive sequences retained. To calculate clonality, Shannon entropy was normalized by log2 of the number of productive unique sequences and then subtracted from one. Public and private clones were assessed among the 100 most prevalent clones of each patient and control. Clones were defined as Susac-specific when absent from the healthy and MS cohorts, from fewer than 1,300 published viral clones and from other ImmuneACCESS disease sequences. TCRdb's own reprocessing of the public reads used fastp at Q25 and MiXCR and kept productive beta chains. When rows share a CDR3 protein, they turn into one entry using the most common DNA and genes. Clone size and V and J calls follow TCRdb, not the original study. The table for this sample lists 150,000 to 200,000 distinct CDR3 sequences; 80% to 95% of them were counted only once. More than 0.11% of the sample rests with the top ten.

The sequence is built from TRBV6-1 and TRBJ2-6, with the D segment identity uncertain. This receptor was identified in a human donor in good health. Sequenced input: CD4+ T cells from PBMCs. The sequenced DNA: TGTGCCAGCAGCCAAAGGGTCTCTGGGGCCAACGTCCTGACTTTC. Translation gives CASSQRVSGANVLTF.